This T cell receptor beta chain came from a study of blood T cell repertoires in COVID-19 (dated by TCRdb to 2020 to 2021). As for the study more broadly: Samples from collaborators originated in the United States, Italy and Spain and spanned both the acute and convalescent phases of COVID-19. The material from the prospective study consisted of cDNA or gDNA derived from T cells, B-cell-depleted T cells, or PBMCs. Where available, HLA class I and class II types were obtained from metadata supplied by the sample provider rather than from assay-based typing. Deeply sampled blood TCRbeta repertoires from subjects exposed to, actively infected with, or recovered from COVID-19 were included in the dataset. Samples were obtained from the ongoing ImmuneRACE study (first 160 participants) and from about 1,300 subjects provided by 6 global collaborators. A freely available public database, intended as a resource for researchers studying the immune response to SARS-CoV-2, is where the repertoires were released. Nearly every sample came with metadata listing a de-identified subject ID, COVID-19 status, age in years and sex. The paper as a whole reports these results and caveats: Clinical and demographic metadata were provided uncurated, with the amount varying by source and participant.

Another Seattle source contributed samples from volunteer blood donors who had recovered from COVID-19. Each collaborating institution followed its own protocols to collect whole blood in K2EDTA tubes. For TCRbeta analysis, collaborators shipped samples as frozen whole blood, isolated PBMCs, or DNA extracted from either of those sample types. The immunoSEQ Assay, a bias-controlled multiplex PCR, was used to amplify TCRbeta CDR3 regions from genomic DNA. Regarding the original processing steps: The number of nucleated cells in each sample was estimated from the amplification of reference gene primers within the assay. Sequence reads were collapsed and filtered to measure the absolute abundance of every unique TCRbeta CDR3 rearrangement. For each sample, productive Simpson clonality was calculated by taking the square root of Simpson's diversity index across productive rearrangements. The table comes from immuneACCESS by way of TCRdb, which keeps in-frame sequences with V and J called. Part of the clones is missing from these tables; in studies checked, under half for an unresolved V gene and the rest for unknown reasons. The V and J calls and the clone size are those of that table, but D and trimming were determined from the DNA. For this sample there are 200,000 to 250,000 clones; around 86% appear just once. In total, the top ten clones hold around 2.8% of the sample.

V drops 2 bases and J drops 2 bases, leaving 13 bases in between. From the cysteine up to the phenylalanine, the CDR3 has a length of 16 residues. Of all the DNA, just the CDR3 is kept, 48 bases in frame from base 1. Based on the germline V gene (reference sequence), the CDR1 and CDR2 sequences are LNHNV and YYDKDF. This clone has a handful of counts. The target of this receptor is not known. The input lacks base qualities; no much larger clone sits a single base away. The rearranged chain carries TRBV15 and TRBJ1-3, with a weak D call of TRBD1 (5 bases match). The sequencing sample was made of peripheral blood. This TCR came from a woman in her thirties who had recovered from COVID-19. This receptor has the CDR3 CATSRSHGGAGNTIYF. The sequence in DNA is TGTGCCACCAGCAGAAGCCACGGGGGGGCTGGAAACACCATATATTTT.